These T cell receptor beta chains were read from a single sample in a study of lymphopenia after photon versus proton radiotherapy. Generated by immunoSEQ multiplex PCR, the TCRdb table keeps only in-frame clones and is missing some. The sample holds about 2,100 clones; just over 75% are singletons and the top ten take 30% to 45%. The sequencing here drew on peripheral blood, taken from a patient treated with photon-based radiotherapy. Every receptor here comes from an elderly man with cholangiocarcinoma. Each CDR3 is given with its conserved first and last residue.

>TRBV18|TRBJ2-7
CASSPETVGRGQYF
>TRBV5-1|TRBJ2-3
CASSLEGGAVDTQYF
>TRBV11-1|TRBJ1-2
CASSLTPGWNYGYTF
>TRBV5-1|TRBJ2-5
CASSLEGGRRAETQYF
>TRBV6-5|TRBJ2-2
CASRVRGPLSGELFF
>TRBV11-2|TRBJ2-1
CASSLGWGNEQFF
>TRBV6-5|TRBJ2-6
CASRRDSSGANVLTF
>TRBV7-2|TRBJ2-7
CASSFRQGVEQYF
>TRBV11-2|TRBJ2-5
CASRNSGTGVETQYF
>TRBV4-1|TRBJ1-4
CASSRVGGRNEKLFF
>TRBV30|TRBJ1-3
CAWSSGNTIYF
>TRBV7-9|TRBJ2-3
CASSSRQLAGGSYTDTQYF
>TRBV7-9|TRBJ2-5
CASSLAYTSGGQETQYF
>TRBV7-2|TRBJ2-7
CASSLGDRPSYEQYF
>TRBV30|TRBJ1-1
CAWKVMNTEAFF
>TRBV2|TRBJ2-4
CASSPRDNVYF
>TRBV5-1|TRBJ2-7
CASSPVGGFDSYEQYF
>TRBV25-1|TRBJ2-1
CASSKPQGLAYNEQFF
>TRBV2|TRBJ1-5
CASSLRQGSQPQHF
>TRBV28|TRBJ2-7
CASKDSSYEQYF
>TRBV28|TRBJ1-5
CASRYLGQGPNQPQHF
>TRBV15|TRBJ2-3
CATSGPRSILAGATDTQYF
>TRBV5-1|TRBJ1-5
CASSTGTDSNQPQHF
>TRBV18|TRBJ2-1
CASSLAPRGNQFF
>TRBV10-3|TRBJ2-3
CAIRPTGGQDTQYF
>TRBV29-1|TRBJ2-3
CSVDTDTQYF